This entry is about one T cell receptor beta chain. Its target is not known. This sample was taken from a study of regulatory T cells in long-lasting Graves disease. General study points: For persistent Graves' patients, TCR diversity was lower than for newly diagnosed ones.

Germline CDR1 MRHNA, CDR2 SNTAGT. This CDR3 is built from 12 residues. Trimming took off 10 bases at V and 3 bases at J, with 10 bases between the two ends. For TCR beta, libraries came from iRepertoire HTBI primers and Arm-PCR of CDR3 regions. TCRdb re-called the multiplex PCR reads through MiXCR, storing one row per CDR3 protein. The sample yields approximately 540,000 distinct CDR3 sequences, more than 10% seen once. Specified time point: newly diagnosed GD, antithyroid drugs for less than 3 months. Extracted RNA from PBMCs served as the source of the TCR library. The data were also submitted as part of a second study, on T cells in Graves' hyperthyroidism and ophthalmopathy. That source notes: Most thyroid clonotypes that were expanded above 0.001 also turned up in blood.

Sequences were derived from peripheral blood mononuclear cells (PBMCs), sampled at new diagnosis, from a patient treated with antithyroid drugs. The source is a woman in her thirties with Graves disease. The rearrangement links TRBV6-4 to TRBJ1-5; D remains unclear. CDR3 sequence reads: CATADPNQPQHF. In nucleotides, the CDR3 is TGTGCCACCGCGGATCCCAATCAGCCCCAGCATTTT.